This entry is about one T cell receptor (beta chain). The clone's antigen remains unknown. No base quality information exists; no much larger clone differs at one position. This entry belongs to a study of OX40 agonist ivuxolimab in advanced cancers. Concerning the study at large: The costimulatory receptor OX40 (CD134) was targeted by ivuxolimab, a fully human IgG2 agonistic monoclonal antibody. Intravenous ivuxolimab was administered to patients every 2 weeks at six dose levels: 0.01, 0.1, 0.3, 1.5, 3 and 10 mg/kg. Of the roughly 52 patients in dose escalation, about 20 had hepatocellular carcinoma, roughly 15 had melanoma, 9 had renal cell carcinoma and 9 had head and neck cancer. In the dose-escalation cohort, over 65% of patients were male, and the mean age was roughly 60 years, with a range of roughly 23 to 85. Patients were allowed to have had prior anti-PD-1, anti-PD-L1 or anti-CTLA-4 therapy, and 40% to 45% of the dose-escalation patients had previously received checkpoint inhibitors. Partial responses were achieved by three dose-escalation patients, of whom one had hepatocellular carcinoma and two had cutaneous melanoma. Peripheral TCRbeta sequencing was intended to test whether TCR sequence diversity was altered and clonal T-cell expansion was caused by ivuxolimab. The monotherapy dose-escalation portion (N of about 50 patients) of the phase I ivuxolimab trial is reported in the paper. Study-wide findings and limitations: The antigen specificity of the peripheral T cells that underwent clonal expansion was not determined. Low levels of normalized T-cell clonal expansion were also shown by some nonresponding patients. In partial responders in the 0.1-3.0 mg/kg groups, normalized peripheral clonal expansion was found to be among the lowest, especially among CD8+ T cells. At doses from 0.1 to 3.0 mg/kg, clonal expansion was seen in both CD4+ and CD8+ blood T cells between baseline and week 6. On average, CD8+ T cells showed more expanded clones than CD4+ T cells after ivuxolimab.

Patients with a history of autoimmune disease or receiving systemic immunosuppression were excluded from the trial. In every dose cohort, peripheral blood was drawn for TCR sequencing at baseline, cycle 4 day 1, and cycle 7 day 1. Samples were obtained from an open-label, multicenter, first-in-human phase I dose-escalation trial of ivuxolimab. Adults with locally advanced or metastatic head and neck squamous cell, hepatocellular, melanoma or renal cell carcinoma were enrolled in the trial. Before TCR sequencing, CD4+ T cells and CD8+ T cells from peripheral blood were sorted into separate populations. Genomic DNA was extracted from sorted cells for sequencing of the TCRbeta CDR3 region. TCRbeta CDR3 regions were sequenced using the immunoSEQ Assay. The table was pulled from immuneACCESS by TCRdb, which kept in-frame rearrangements only. Such tables lose some clones; where checked, under half of the loss comes from unresolved V genes, and the rest has no known cause. The sample includes under 95,000 clones, with approximately 86% observed a single time. Around 0.78% of the sample rests with the top ten.

Including the terminal cysteine and phenylalanine, the CDR3 comprises 14 residues. Only the CDR3 region is kept as DNA, spanning 42 bases read in frame from base 1. CDR1 SGHTA and CDR2 FQGNSA were looked up in the germline V gene. The germline V end is reduced by 2 bases and the J end by 5 bases; junction bases left unmatched: 2. The clonotype was recovered from an adult with an advanced solid tumor such as melanoma, head and neck, liver or kidney cancer. The chain joins TRBV7-2 to TRBJ2-5; 10 middle bases align to TRBD2. Specimen: CD4+ or CD8+ T cells sorted from blood, collected in a trial of the OX40 agonist ivuxolimab. In nucleotides, the sequence is TGTGCCAGCAGCTTACTAGCGGGGGTGGAGACCCAGTACTTC. This codes for CASSLLAGVETQYF.